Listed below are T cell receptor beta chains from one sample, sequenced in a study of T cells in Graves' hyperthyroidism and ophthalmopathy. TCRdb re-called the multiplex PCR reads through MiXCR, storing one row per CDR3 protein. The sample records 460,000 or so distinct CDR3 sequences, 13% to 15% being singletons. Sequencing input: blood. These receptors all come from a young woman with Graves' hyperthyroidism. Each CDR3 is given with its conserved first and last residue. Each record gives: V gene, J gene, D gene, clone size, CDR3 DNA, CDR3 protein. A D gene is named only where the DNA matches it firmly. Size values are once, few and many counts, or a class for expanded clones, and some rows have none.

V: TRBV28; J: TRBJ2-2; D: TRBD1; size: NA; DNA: TGTGCCAGCAGTTTATCCGGACAGGTCCGGACCTGGGACCACGCCGGGGAGCTGTTTTTT; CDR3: CASSLSGQVRTWDHAGELFF
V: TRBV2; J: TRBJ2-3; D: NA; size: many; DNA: TGTGCCAGCAGTGAAGGAGTGACCACAGATACGCAGTATTTT; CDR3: CASSEGVTTDTQYF
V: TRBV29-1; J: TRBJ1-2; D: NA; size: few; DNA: TGCAGCTTCGGGCAGGGATTGGGGTATGGCTACACCTTC; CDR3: CSFGQGLGYGYTF
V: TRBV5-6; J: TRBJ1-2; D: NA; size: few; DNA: TGTGCCAGCAGCCCGGGGGACAGCTACACCTTC; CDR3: CASSPGDSYTF
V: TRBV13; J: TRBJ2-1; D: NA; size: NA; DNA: TGTGCCAGCAGCCCTTTAGCGACCGCGTCAGGCCACGACTCCTACAATGAGCAGTTCTTC; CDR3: CASSPLATASGHDSYNEQFF
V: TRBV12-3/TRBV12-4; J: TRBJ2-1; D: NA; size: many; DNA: TGTGCCAGCAGTTTAACTCATAGCGGAGGGGTTTACAATGAGCAGTTCTTC; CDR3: CASSLTHSGGVYNEQFF
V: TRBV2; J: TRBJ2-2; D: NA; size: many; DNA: TGTGCCAGCACAGCGACAGGCCTGCTTCCCGGGGAGCTGTTTTTT; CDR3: CASTATGLLPGELFF
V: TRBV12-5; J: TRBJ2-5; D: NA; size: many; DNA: TGTGCTAGTGGTCCCCCTCGGGGAGAGACCCAGTACTTC; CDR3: CASGPPRGETQYF
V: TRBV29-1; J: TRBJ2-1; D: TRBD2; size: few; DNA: TGCAGCGGGGGGGCTAGCGGGAACAATGAGCAGTTCTTC; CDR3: CSGGASGNNEQFF
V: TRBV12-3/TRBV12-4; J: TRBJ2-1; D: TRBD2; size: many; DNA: TGTGCCAGCAGGGGAGGGCGGGAGAGACACAATGAGCAGTTCTTC; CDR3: CASRGGRERHNEQFF
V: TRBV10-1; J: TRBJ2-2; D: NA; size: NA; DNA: TGCGCCAGCGGCCCAGCCCCGAACACCGGGGAGCTGTTTTTT; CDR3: CASGPAPNTGELFF